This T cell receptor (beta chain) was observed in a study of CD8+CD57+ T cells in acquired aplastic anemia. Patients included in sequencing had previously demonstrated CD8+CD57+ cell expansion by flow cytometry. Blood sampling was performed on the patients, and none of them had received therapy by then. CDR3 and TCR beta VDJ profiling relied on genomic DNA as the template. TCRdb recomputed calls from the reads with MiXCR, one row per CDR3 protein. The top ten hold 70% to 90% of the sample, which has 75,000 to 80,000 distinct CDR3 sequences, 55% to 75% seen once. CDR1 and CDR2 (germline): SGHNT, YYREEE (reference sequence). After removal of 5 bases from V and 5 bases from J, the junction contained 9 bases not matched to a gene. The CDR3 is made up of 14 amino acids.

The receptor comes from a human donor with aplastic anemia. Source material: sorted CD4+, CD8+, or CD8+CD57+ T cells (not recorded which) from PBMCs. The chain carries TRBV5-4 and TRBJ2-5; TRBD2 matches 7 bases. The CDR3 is CASRGDYGWETQYF. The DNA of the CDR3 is TGTGCCAGCAGGGGGGACTACGGCTGGGAGACCCAGTACTTC.